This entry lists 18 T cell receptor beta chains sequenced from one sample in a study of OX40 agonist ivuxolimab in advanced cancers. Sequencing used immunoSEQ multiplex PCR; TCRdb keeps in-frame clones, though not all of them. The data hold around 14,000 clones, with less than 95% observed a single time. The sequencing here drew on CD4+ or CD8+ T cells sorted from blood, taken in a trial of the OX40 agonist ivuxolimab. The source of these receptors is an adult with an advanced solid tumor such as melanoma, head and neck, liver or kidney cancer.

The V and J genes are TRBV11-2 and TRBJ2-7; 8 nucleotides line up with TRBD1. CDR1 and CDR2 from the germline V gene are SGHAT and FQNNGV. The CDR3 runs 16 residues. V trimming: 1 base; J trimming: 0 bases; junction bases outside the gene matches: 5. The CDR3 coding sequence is TGTGCCAGCAGCTTAGCTCTACAGGGGGGCTCCTACGAGCAGTACTTC. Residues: CASSLALQGGSYEQYF.

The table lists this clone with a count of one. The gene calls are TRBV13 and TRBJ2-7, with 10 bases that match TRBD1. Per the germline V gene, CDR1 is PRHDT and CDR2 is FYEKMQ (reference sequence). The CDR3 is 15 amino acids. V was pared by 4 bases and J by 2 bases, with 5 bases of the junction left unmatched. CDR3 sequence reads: CASSSPGTGAYEQYF. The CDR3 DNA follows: TGTGCCAGCAGCTCTCCCGGGACAGGGGCCTACGAGCAGTACTTC.

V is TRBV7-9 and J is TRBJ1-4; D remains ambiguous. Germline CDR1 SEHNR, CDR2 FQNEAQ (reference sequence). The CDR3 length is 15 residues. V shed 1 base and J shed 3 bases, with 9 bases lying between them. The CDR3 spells CASSLGPGANEKLFF. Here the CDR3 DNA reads TGTGCCAGCAGCTTAGGCCCGGGAGCTAATGAAAAACTGTTTTTT. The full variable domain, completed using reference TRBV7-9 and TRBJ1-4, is DTGVSQNPRHKITKRGQNVTFRCDPISEHNRLYWYRQTLGQGPEFLTYFQNEAQLEKSRLLSDRFSAERPKGSFSTLEIQRTEQGDSAMYLCASSLGPGANEKLFFGSGTQLSVL.

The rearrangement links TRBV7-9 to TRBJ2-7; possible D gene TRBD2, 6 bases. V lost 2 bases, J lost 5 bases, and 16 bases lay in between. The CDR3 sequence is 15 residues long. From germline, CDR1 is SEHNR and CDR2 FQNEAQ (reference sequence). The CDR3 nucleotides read TGTGCCAGCAGCTTAACTGCGGGGCCCGGGGACGAGCAGTACTTC. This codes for CASSLTAGPGDEQYF.

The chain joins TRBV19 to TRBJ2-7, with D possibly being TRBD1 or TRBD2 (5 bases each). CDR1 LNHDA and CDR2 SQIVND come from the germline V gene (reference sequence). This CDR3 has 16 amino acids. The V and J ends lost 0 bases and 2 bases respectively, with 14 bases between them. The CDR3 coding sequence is TGTGCCAGTAGTATAGATGGGCAGGGACGAACCTACGAGCAGTACTTC. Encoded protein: CASSIDGQGRTYEQYF.

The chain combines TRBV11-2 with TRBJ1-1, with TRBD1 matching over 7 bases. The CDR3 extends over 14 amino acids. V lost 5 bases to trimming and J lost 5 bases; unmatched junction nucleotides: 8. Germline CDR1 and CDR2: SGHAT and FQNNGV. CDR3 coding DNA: TGTGCCAGCAGCCTGACAGGGCTCGGGACTGAAGCTTTCTTT. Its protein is CASSLTGLGTEAFF.

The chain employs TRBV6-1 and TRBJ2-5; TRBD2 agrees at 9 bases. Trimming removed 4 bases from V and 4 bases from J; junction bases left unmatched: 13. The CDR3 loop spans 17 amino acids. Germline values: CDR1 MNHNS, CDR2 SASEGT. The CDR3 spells CASSARLGREGLETQYF. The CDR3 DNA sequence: TGTGCCAGCAGTGCCCGCCTTGGGCGGGAGGGCCTAGAGACCCAGTACTTC.

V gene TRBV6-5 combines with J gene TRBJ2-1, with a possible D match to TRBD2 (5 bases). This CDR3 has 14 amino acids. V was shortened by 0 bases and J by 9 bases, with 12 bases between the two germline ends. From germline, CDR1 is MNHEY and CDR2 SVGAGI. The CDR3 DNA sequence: TGTGCCAGCAGTTACTCGCCTGAGGGAAGTGAGCAGTTCTTC. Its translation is CASSYSPEGSEQFF.

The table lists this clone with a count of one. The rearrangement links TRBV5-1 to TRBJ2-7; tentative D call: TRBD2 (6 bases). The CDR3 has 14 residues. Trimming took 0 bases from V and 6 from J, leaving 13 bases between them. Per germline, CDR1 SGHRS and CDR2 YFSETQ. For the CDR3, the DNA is TGCGCCAGCAGCTTGGCGGGACTTACTCCCGAGCAGTACTTC. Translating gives CASSLAGLTPEQYF.

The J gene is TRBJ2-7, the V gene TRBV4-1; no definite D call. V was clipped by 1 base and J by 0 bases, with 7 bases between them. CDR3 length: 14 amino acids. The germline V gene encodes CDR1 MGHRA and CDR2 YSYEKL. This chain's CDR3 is CASSQVASSYEQYF. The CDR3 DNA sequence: TGCGCCAGCAGCCAAGTCGCCAGCTCCTACGAGCAGTACTTC.

The CDR3 DNA reads as TGTGCCAGCAGAGCGGGGACAGCCTACGAGCAGTACTTC. Translated, it gives CASRAGTAYEQYF. This chain joins TRBV6-5 and TRBJ2-7; D could derive from TRBD1 or TRBD2 (7 bases each). V dropped 6 bases and J dropped 2 bases, with 11 bases sitting between them. CDR1 MNHEY and CDR2 SVGAGI come from the germline V gene. The CDR3 is 13 residues long.

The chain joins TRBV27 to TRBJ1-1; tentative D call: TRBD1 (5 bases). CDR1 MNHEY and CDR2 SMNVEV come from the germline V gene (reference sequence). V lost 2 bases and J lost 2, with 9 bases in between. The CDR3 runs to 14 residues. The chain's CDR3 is CASSLGQGNTEAFF. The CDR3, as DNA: TGTGCCAGCAGTTTAGGCCAGGGAAACACTGAAGCTTTCTTT.

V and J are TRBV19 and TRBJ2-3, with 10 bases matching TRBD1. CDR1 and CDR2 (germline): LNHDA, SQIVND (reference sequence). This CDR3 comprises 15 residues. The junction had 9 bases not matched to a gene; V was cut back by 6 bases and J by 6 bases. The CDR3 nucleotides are TGTGCCAGTAGGGGACAGGGGCTTGTCATGGATACGCAGTATTTT. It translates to CASRGQGLVMDTQYF.

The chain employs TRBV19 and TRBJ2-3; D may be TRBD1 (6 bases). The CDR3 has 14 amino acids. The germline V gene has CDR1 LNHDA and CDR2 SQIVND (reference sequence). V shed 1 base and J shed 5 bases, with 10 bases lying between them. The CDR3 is CASSIGGGGDTQYF. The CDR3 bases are TGTGCCAGTAGTATAGGTGGGGGCGGAGATACGCAGTATTTT.

CDR3 DNA sequence: TGTGCCAGCGGGGTCGGGAACCCCTCCTACAATGAGCAGTTCTTC. It is translated as CASGVGNPSYNEQFF. The chain couples TRBV27 to TRBJ2-1; D might be TRBD2 (5 bases). The germline V gene encodes CDR1 MNHEY and CDR2 SMNVEV (reference sequence). CDR3 length equals 15 residues. V shed 8 bases and J shed 0 bases, with 14 bases lying between them.

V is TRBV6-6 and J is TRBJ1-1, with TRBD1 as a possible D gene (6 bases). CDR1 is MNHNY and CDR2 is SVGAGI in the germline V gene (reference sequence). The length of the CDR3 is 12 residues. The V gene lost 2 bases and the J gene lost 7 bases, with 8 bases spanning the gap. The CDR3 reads CASSYETGEAFF. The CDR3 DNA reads TGTGCCAGCAGTTACGAGACAGGTGAAGCTTTCTTT.

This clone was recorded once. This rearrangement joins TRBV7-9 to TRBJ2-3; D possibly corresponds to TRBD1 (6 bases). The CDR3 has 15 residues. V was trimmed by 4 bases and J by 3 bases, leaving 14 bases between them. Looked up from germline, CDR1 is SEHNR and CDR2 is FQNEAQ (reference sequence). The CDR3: CASSSQGELTDTQYF. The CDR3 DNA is TGTGCCAGCAGCTCACAGGGAGAATTGACAGATACGCAGTATTTT.

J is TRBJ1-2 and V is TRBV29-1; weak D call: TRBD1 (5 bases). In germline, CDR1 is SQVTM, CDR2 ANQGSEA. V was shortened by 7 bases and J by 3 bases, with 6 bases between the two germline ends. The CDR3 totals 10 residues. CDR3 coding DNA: TGCAGCGGGGGGGACTATGGCTACACCTTC. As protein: CSGGDYGYTF.